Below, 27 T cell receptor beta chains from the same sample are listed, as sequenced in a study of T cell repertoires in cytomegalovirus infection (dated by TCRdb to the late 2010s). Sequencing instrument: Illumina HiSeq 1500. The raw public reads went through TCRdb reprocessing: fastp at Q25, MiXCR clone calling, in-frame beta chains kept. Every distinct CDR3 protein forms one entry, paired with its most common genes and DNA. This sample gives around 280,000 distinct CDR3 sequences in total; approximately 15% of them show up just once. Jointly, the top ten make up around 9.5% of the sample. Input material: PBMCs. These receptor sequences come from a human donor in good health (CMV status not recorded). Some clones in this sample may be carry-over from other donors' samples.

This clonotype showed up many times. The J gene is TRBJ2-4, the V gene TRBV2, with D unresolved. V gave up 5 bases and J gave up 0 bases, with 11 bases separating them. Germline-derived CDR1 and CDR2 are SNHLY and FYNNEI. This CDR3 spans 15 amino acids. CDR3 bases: TGTGCCAGCAGTCGTGGACGGGTAGCCAAAAACATTCAGTACTTC. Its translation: CASSRGRVAKNIQYF.

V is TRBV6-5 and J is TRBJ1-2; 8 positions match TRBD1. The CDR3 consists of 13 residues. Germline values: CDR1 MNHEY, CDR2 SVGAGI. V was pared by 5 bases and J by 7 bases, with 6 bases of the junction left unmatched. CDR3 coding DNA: TGTGCCAGCAGTCCGGGACAGGCCTTTGGCTACACCTTC. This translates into CASSPGQAFGYTF.

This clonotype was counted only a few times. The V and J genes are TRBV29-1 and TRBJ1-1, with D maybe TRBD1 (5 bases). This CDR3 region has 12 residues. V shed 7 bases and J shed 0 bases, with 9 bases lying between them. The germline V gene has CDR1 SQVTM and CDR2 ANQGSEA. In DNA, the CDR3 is TGCAGCGCGGGACTTATGAACACTGAAGCTTTCTTT. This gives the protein CSAGLMNTEAFF. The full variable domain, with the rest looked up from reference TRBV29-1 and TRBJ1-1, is SAVISQKPSRDICQRGTSLTIQCQVDSQVTMMFWYRQQPGQSLTLIATANQGSEATYESGFVIDKFPISRPNLTFSTLTVSNMSPEDSSIYLCSAGLMNTEAFFGQGTRLTVV.

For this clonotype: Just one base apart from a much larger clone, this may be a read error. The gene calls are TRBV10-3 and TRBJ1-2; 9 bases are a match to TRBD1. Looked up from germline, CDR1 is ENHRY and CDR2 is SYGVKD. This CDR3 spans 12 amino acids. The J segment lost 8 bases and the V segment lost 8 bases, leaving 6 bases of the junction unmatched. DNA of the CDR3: TGTGCCATCGAGGGGACAGGGACCGGCTACACCTTC. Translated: CAIEGTGTGYTF.

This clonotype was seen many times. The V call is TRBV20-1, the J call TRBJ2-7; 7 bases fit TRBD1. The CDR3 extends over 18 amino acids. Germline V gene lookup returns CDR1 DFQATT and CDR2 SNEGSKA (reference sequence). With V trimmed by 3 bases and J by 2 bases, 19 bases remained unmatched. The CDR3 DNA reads TGCAGTGCTAGGGGACCAACCGTAGACAGGGAAATTCCCTACGAGCAGTACTTC. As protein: CSARGPTVDREIPYEQYF.

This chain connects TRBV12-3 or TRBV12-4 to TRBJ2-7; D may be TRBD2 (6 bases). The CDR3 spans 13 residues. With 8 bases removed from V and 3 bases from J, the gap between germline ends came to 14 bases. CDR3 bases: TGTGCCAGCTCAAGCGGGCAAATCTACGAGCAGTACTTC. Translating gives CASSSGQIYEQYF.

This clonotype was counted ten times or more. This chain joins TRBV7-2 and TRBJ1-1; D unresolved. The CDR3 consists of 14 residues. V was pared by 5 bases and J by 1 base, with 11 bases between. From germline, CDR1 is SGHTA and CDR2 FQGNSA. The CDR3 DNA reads TGTGCCAGCAGCCGCGGGCAGTCGAACACTGAAGCTTTCTTT. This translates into CASSRGQSNTEAFF. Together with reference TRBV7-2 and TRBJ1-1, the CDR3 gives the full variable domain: GAGVSQSPSNKVTEKGKDVELRCDPISGHTALYWYRQSLGQGLEFLIYFQGNSAPDKSGLPSDRFSAERTGGSVSTLTIQRTQQEDSAVYLCASSRGQSNTEAFFGQGTRLTVV.

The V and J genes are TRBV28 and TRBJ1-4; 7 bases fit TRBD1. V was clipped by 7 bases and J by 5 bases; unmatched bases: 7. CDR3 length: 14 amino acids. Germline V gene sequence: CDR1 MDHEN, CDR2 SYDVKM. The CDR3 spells CASNQGGGNEKLFF. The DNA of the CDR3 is TGTGCCAGCAACCAGGGGGGGGGCAATGAAAAACTGTTTTTT. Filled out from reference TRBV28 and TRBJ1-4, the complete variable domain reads DVKVTQSSRYLVKRTGEKVFLECVQDMDHENMFWYRQDPGLGLRLIYFSYDVKMKEKGDIPEGYSVSREKKERFSLILESASTNQTSMYLCASNQGGGNEKLFFGSGTQLSVL.

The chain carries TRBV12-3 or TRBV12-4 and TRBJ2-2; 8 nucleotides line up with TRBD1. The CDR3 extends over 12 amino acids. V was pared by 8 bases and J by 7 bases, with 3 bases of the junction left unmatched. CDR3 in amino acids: CASGQGYGELFF. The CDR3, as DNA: TGTGCCAGCGGACAGGGTTACGGGGAGCTGTTTTTT.

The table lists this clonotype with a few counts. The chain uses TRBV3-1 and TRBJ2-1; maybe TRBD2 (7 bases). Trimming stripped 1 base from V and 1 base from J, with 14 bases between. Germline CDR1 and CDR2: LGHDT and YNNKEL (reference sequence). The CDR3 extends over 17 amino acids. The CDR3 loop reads CASSQVGGAGSYNEQFF. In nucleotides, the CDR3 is TGTGCCAGCAGCCAAGTTGGGGGGGCAGGATCCTACAATGAGCAGTTCTTC.

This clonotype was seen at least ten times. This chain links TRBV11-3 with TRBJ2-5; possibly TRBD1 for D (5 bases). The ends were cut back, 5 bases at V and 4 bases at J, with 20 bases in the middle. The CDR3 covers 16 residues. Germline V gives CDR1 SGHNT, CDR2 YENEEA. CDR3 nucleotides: TGTGCCAGCAGCCAGTCGCCGGCCCGTGGGGCAGAGACCCAGTACTTC. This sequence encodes CASSQSPARGAETQYF.

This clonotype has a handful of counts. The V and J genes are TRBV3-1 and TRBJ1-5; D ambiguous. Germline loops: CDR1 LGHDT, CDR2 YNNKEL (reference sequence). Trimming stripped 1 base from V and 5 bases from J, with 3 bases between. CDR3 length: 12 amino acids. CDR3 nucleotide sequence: TGTGCCAGCAGCCAAGCCGATCAGCCCCAGCATTTT. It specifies CASSQADQPQHF.

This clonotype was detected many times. DNA for the CDR3: TGTGCCACCAGCCCCGGGGGACTAGCGGGAGCTCATGAGCAGTTCTTC. Translation gives CATSPGGLAGAHEQFF. V is TRBV15 and J is TRBJ2-1, with 14 bases identical to TRBD2. CDR1 LNHNV and CDR2 YYDKDF come from the germline V gene (reference sequence). V was pared by 5 bases and J by 8 bases, with 8 bases of the junction left unmatched. This CDR3 has 16 amino acids. Together with reference TRBV15 and TRBJ2-1, the CDR3 gives the full variable domain: DAMVIQNPRYQVTQFGKPVTLSCSQTLNHNVMYWYQQKSSQAPKLLFHYYDKDFNNEADTPDNFQSRRPNTSFCFLDIRSPGLGDTAMYLCATSPGGLAGAHEQFFGPGTRLTVL.

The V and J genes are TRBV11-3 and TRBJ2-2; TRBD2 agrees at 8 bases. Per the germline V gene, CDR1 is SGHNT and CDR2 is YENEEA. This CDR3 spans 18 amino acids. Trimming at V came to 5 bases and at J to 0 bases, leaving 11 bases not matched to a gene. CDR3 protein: CASSLSGGSGTNTGELFF. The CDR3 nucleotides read TGTGCCAGCAGCCTAAGTGGGGGTAGCGGGACGAACACCGGGGAGCTGTTTTTT.

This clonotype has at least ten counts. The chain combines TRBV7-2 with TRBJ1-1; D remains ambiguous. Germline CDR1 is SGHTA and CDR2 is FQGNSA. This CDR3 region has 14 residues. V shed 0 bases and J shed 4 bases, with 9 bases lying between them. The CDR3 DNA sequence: TGTGCCAGCAGCTTAGCGCTCGGTGGCACTGAAGCTTTCTTT. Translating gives CASSLALGGTEAFF.

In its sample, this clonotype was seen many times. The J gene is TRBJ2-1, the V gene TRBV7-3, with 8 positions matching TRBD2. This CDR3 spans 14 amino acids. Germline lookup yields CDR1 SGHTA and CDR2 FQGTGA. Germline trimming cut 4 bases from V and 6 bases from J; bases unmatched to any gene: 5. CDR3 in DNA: TGTGCCAGCAGCTCCGGGGGGGCCCCCAATGAGCAGTTCTTC. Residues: CASSSGGAPNEQFF. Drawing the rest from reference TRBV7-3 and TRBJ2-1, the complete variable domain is GAGVSQTPSNKVTEKGKYVELRCDPISGHTALYWYRQSLGQGPEFLIYFQGTGAADDSGLPNDRFFAVRPEGSVSTLKIQRTERGDSAVYLCASSSGGAPNEQFFGPGTRLTVL.

The CDR3 loop is CASSSVRIQAFF. CDR3 bases: TGTGCCAGCAGTTCGGTCAGAATACAAGCTTTCTTT. The chain is built from TRBV6-5 and TRBJ1-1; no definite D call. The CDR3 runs to 12 residues. Trimming took off 4 bases at V and 9 bases at J, with 12 bases between the two ends. From germline, CDR1 is MNHEY and CDR2 SVGAGI.

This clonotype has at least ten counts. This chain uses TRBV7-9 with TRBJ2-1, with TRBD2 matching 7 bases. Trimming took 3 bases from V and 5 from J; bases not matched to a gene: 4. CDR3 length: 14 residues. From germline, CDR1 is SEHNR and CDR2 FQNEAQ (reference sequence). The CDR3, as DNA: TGTGCCAGCAGCTTGACTAGCACAAACAATGAGCAGTTCTTC. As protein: CASSLTSTNNEQFF.

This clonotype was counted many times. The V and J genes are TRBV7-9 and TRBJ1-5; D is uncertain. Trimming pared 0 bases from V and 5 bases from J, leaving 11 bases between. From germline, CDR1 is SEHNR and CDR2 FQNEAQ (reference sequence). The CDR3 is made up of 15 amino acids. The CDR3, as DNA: TGTGCCAGCAGCTTAGCGGGTGAGGGTTATCAGCCCCAGCATTTT. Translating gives CASSLAGEGYQPQHF.

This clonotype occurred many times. The CDR3: CASTHLADSSYNEQFF. The CDR3 DNA reads TGTGCCAGCACCCACCTAGCGGACAGCTCCTACAATGAGCAGTTCTTC. The gene calls are TRBV2 and TRBJ2-1; perhaps TRBD2 as D (7 bases). Per germline, CDR1 SNHLY and CDR2 FYNNEI. Trimming removed 7 bases at V and 0 bases at J, with 16 bases between. This CDR3 spans 16 amino acids.

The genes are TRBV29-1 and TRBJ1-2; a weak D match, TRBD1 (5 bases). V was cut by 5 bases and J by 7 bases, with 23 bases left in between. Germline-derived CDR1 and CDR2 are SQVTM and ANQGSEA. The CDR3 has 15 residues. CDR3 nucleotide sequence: TGCAGCGTTAGGGGTGCCGGGACTAAGAGTTCTGGCTACACCTTC. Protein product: CSVRGAGTKSSGYTF. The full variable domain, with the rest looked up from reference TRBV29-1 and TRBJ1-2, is SAVISQKPSRDICQRGTSLTIQCQVDSQVTMMFWYRQQPGQSLTLIATANQGSEATYESGFVIDKFPISRPNLTFSTLTVSNMSPEDSSIYLCSVRGAGTKSSGYTFGSGTRLTVV.

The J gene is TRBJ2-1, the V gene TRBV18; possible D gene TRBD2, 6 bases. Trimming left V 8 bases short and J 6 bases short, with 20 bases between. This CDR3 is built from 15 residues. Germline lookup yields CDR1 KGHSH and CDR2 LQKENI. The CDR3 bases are TGTGCCAGCCTCAGAGTGCGGGACTCCGTCAATGAGCAGTTCTTC. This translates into CASLRVRDSVNEQFF.

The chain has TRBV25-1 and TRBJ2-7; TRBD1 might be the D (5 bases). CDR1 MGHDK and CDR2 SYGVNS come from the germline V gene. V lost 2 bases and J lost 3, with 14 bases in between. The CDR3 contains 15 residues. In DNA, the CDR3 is TGTGCCAGCAGTGAAGGGGCAGACCCAGGCTACGAGCAGTACTTC. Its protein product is CASSEGADPGYEQYF.

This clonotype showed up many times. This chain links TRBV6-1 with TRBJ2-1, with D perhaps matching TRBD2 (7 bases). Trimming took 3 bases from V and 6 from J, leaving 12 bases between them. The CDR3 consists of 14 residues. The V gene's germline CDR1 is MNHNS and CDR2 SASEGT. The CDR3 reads CASSEGRGGNEQFF. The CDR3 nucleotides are TGTGCCAGCAGTGAGGGGAGGGGGGGCAATGAGCAGTTCTTC.

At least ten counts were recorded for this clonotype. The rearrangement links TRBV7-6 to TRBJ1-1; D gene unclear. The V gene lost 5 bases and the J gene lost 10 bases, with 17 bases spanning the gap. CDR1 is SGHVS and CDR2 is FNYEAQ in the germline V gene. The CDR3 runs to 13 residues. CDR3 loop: CASSPGQRWGAFF. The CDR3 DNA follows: TGTGCCAGCAGCCCGGGTCAACGTTGGGGAGCTTTCTTT.

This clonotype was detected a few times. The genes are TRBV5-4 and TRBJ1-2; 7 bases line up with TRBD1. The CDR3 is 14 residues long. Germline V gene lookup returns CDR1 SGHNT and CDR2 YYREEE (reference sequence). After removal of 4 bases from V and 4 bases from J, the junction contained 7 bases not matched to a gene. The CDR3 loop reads CASSPTGSSYGYTF. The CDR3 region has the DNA TGTGCCAGCAGCCCGACAGGGTCTAGCTATGGCTACACCTTC.

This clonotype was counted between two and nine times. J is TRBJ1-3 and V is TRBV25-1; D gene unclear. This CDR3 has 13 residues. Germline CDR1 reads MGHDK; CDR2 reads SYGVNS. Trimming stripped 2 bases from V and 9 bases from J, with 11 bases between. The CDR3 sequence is CASSEASLATIYF. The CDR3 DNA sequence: TGTGCCAGCAGTGAAGCATCCTTAGCCACCATATATTTT.